This TCR beta chain stems from a study of T cell changes during pregnancy in multiple sclerosis (dated by TCRdb to between 2019 and 2020). Background for the entire study: The study examined how the T cell repertoire changed over the course of pregnancy in women with multiple sclerosis.

Library preparation used the immunoSEQ multiplex PCR assay. TCRdb re-hosts the immuneACCESS table, in-frame sequences only. Its copies lack some clones; in the studies checked, an unresolved V gene accounts for under half of them, and the cause for the rest is not known. The sample table holds tens of thousands of clones, of which about 88% were seen once. The top ten constitute roughly 0.58% of the sample. For this clone: There is no known antigen for this receptor. Base qualities are not at hand, and no much larger clone is one base apart.

The CDR3 measures 15 amino acids from cysteine to phenylalanine. Only CDR3 DNA remains: 45 bases, in frame from the first base. For CDR1 and CDR2, the germline V gene (reference sequence) lists MNHNY and SVGAGI. V has 5 bases trimmed and J has 1 base trimmed; junction bases matching no gene number 6. This sequence originates from a female donor with multiple sclerosis, enrolled in a pregnancy study. The sample consisted of CD4+ T cells from peripheral blood mononuclear cells, taken in the first trimester of pregnancy. The chain joins TRBV6-6 to TRBJ1-1; 8 bases in the middle match TRBD1. The CDR3 protein: CASSPTDRGNTEAFF. Here is the DNA: TGTGCCAGCAGTCCGACCGACAGGGGGAACACTGAAGCTTTCTTT.